This TCR beta chain was documented in a study of patients and donors after allogeneic stem cell transplantation. In its sample, this clonotype was seen a few times. TCRdb reprocessed the RT-PCR reads via MiXCR and lists one record per CDR3 protein. The top ten clones hold roughly 6.4% of a sample with roughly 960,000 distinct CDR3 sequences, under 20% of them seen once. The CDR3 covers 19 residues. The trim removed 6 bases at V and 0 bases at J, leaving 14 bases unmatched. Germline CDR1 reads ENHRY; CDR2 reads SYGVKD. The chain employs TRBV10-3 and TRBJ2-5, with 12 bases lining up with TRBD2. This sequence was found in a human donor who was either an allogeneic HSCT recipient or a stem cell or donor lymphocyte infusion donor (not recorded which). It is not recorded whose cells these are; they may come from a transplant donor. Sequencing was done on a sample of blood, either unsorted or a sorted T cell fraction (not recorded which). CDR3 sequence (DNA): TGTGCCATCAGCTCTAAGTCTGGACTAGCGGGGTGGTACCAAGAGACCCAGTACTTC. Translated, it gives CAISSKSGLAGWYQETQYF.